This is a list of T cell receptor beta chains from one sample in a study of cytomegalovirus exposure and HLA in healthy donors. The protocol was immunoSEQ multiplex PCR, while the TCRdb copy is restricted to in-frame clones and leaves out a portion. The table includes about 120,000 clones, roughly 70% detected once. Input material: PBMCs. The receptors come from a middle-aged woman in good health and CMV-seropositive. The CDR3 runs from the conserved cysteine through the conserved F or W. The order of the fields is CDR3 protein, CDR3 DNA, V gene, D gene, J gene, clone size. A D gene is named only where the DNA matches it firmly. Clone size is given for some rows only: seen once, a few or many times, or a class if the clone is expanded.

CASSQPGELSSYNSPLHF | TGTGCCAGCAGCCAGCCGGGGGAGCTAAGCTCCTATAATTCACCCCTCCACTTT | TRBV7-2 | - | TRBJ1-6 | -
CASSLLGGSGANVLTF | TGCGCCAGCAGCTTGTTGGGAGGCTCTGGGGCCAACGTCCTGACTTTC | TRBV5-1 | - | TRBJ2-6 | few
CASSPPGQGASDTIYF | TGTGCCAGCAGCCCACCGGGACAGGGGGCTTCGGACACCATATATTTT | TRBV27 | TRBD1 | TRBJ1-3 | -
CASSPPNLNTEAFF | TGTGCCAGCTCACCTCCTAACTTGAACACTGAAGCTTTCTTT | TRBV18 | - | TRBJ1-1 | few
CASSPWDRASGYTF | TGTGCCAGCAGCCCCTGGGACAGGGCCAGCGGCTACACCTTC | TRBV7-9 | TRBD1 | TRBJ1-2 | few
CASSNLRQGRGAANYGYTF | TGTGCCAGCAGCAATTTACGACAGGGGAGGGGAGCGGCTAACTATGGCTACACCTTC | TRBV27 | TRBD1 | TRBJ1-2 | -
CASSPTPGAEAFF | TGTGCCAGCTCACCTACCCCAGGGGCTGAAGCTTTCTTT | TRBV18 | - | TRBJ1-1 | -
CASRSTQGANEKLFF | TGTGCCAGCAGGTCAACACAGGGGGCGAATGAAAAACTGTTTTTT | TRBV7-6 | TRBD1 | TRBJ1-4 | -
CASSHQGGTQYF | TGCGCCAGCAGTCACCAGGGGGGTACGCAGTATTTT | TRBV23-1 | - | TRBJ2-3 | -
CAWTSGRGAYEQYF | TGTGCCTGGACTAGCGGGAGGGGGGCTTACGAGCAGTACTTC | TRBV30 | TRBD2 | TRBJ2-7 | -
CASSSMGQGAYGYTF | TGCGCCAGCAGCTCTATGGGACAGGGGGCCTATGGCTACACCTTC | TRBV5-1 | TRBD1 | TRBJ1-2 | -
CASLQGNTEAFF | TGTGCCAGTTTACAGGGAAACACTGAAGCTTTCTTT | TRBV21-1 | - | TRBJ1-1 | -
CASSGGLAGHSGANVLTF | TGTGCCAGTAGTGGGGGACTAGCGGGGCACTCTGGGGCCAACGTCCTGACTTTC | TRBV19 | TRBD2 | TRBJ2-6 | -
CASSAATSGEQFF | TGTGCCAGCAGCGCAGCGACTAGCGGGGAACAGTTCTTC | TRBV9 | TRBD2 | TRBJ2-1 | few
CASSLFTNTGELFF | TGCGCCAGCAGCCTGTTTACGAACACCGGGGAACTGTTTTTT | TRBV5-1 | - | TRBJ2-2 | -
CASRQVQDLGETQYF | TGTGCCAGCCGACAGGTACAGGACCTCGGAGAGACCCAGTACTTC | TRBV15 | - | TRBJ2-5 | few
CASSWDRSYGYTF | TGTGCCAGCAGTTGGGACAGATCCTATGGCTACACCTTC | TRBV5-6 | TRBD1 | TRBJ1-2 | -
CASGTSGSYEQYF | TGTGCCAGCGGGACTAGCGGCTCCTACGAGCAGTACTTC | TRBV7-2 | TRBD2 | TRBJ2-7 | -
CASTTSGGLGGQETQYF | TGTGCCAGCACGACTAGCGGGGGATTGGGGGGCCAAGAGACCCAGTACTTC | TRBV2 | TRBD2 | TRBJ2-5 | -
CASPGPDRGAGELFF | TGTGCCAGCCCGGGCCCCGACAGGGGCGCCGGGGAGCTGTTTTTT | TRBV7-9 | TRBD1 | TRBJ2-2 | once
CASSPSGGLQFF | TGTGCCAGCTCACCGTCAGGGGGTCTGCAGTTCTTC | TRBV18 | TRBD1 | TRBJ2-1 | few
CASSRESGLSYEQYF | TGTGCCAGCAGCCGCGAGTCAGGACTGTCCTACGAGCAGTACTTC | TRBV2 | - | TRBJ2-7 | -
CASSLDRGPYNEQFF | TGTGCCAGCAGTCTCGACAGGGGGCCCTACAATGAGCAGTTCTTC | TRBV6-5 | TRBD1 | TRBJ2-1 | once
CASRQTSGSTDEQFF | TGTGCCAGCAGGCAAACTAGCGGGAGCACCGATGAGCAGTTCTTC | TRBV6-5 | TRBD2 | TRBJ2-1 | few
CASSPLARHNSPLHF | TGTGCCAGCAGCCCGTTGGCGCGGCATAATTCACCCCTCCACTTT | TRBV16 | - | TRBJ1-6 | -
CASSQASGGGLLGYTF | TGCGCCAGCAGCCAAGCCTCCGGGGGGGGACTACTGGGCTACACCTTC | TRBV4-3 | - | TRBJ1-2 | -
CASSIGGLAATGELFF | TGTGCCAGTAGTATAGGGGGACTAGCGGCCACCGGGGAGCTGTTTTTT | TRBV19 | TRBD2 | TRBJ2-2 | -
CASRPRQGATEAFF | TGTGCCAGCAGACCCAGACAGGGGGCCACTGAAGCTTTCTTT | TRBV2 | TRBD1 | TRBJ1-1 | -
CASTISSADYEQYF | TGTGCCAGCACCATTAGCTCGGCGGACTACGAGCAGTACTTC | TRBV11-3 | - | TRBJ2-7 | once